This T cell receptor (beta chain) emerged from a study of blood T cell repertoires in COVID-19. Study summary: Both acute and convalescent COVID-19 samples were obtained from the United States, Italy and Spain. PBMCs, B-cell-depleted T cells, or T cells were the source of the cDNA or gDNA that made up the material.

Authors' methods: Amplification with reference gene primers provided the estimates of nucleated cell counts. Sequencing was performed with immunoSEQ multiplex PCR; in TCRdb, only in-frame clones are kept and a portion is missing. That table is the source of V, J and clone size, and D and trimming were worked out from the DNA. The sample has 100,000 to 150,000 clones, 75% to 85% seen once. Input material: peripheral blood. This clonotype was sampled from a human donor in a cohort sampled during active COVID-19.

The CDR3 sequence: CASSPPPGNTQYF. The CDR3 DNA reads as TGTGCCAGCAGCCCCCCTCCGGGAAATACGCAGTATTTT. The genes are TRBV7-2 and TRBJ2-3, with D tentatively TRBD2 (5 bases). The germline V gene encodes CDR1 SGHTA and CDR2 FQGNSA. V gave up 5 bases and J gave up 7 bases, with 13 bases separating them. The CDR3 consists of 13 residues.